Listed below are T cell receptor beta chains from one sample, sequenced in a study of blood T cell repertoires in COVID-19. Profiled with immunoSEQ multiplex PCR; TCRdb holds only in-frame clones, not every one. The profile shows about 270,000 clones, roughly 90% of them singletons. Sequences were obtained from PBMCs or T cells enriched from blood (not recorded which). The source is a woman in her forties with acute COVID-19. Both conserved end residues are part of each CDR3. Each record gives: D gene, J gene, clone size, V gene, CDR3 DNA, CDR3 protein. The D gene is left open where the match is weak. A clone size is listed for some rows: how often the clone was seen (once, few, many), or a class if it is expanded.

d_gene: NA
j_gene: TRBJ1-1
abundance: NA
v_gene: TRBV5-5
CDR3nt: TGTGCCAGCAGCTTATTGAAAGGGGCTGAAGCTTTCTTT
CDR3aa: CASSLLKGAEAFF

d_gene: NA
j_gene: TRBJ1-4
abundance: few
v_gene: TRBV2
CDR3nt: TGTGCCAGCGGGCATTACCGGGACACTTGGCTTTCAACTAATGAAAAACTGTTTTTT
CDR3aa: CASGHYRDTWLSTNEKLFF

d_gene: NA
j_gene: TRBJ1-1
abundance: many
v_gene: TRBV4-2
CDR3nt: TGTGCCAGCAGCCGAACACAGGGTTCGGCTTTCTTT
CDR3aa: CASSRTQGSAFF

d_gene: NA
j_gene: TRBJ2-5
abundance: NA
v_gene: TRBV9
CDR3nt: TGTGCCAGCAGCCCTGGGACTTCTAAAGAGACCCAGTACTTC
CDR3aa: CASSPGTSKETQYF

d_gene: NA
j_gene: TRBJ1-4
abundance: NA
v_gene: TRBV30
CDR3nt: TGTGCCTGGAGTGTACGAGGCGCCCGACCCGTCCCAACTAATGAAAAACTGTTTTTT
CDR3aa: CAWSVRGARPVPTNEKLFF

d_gene: NA
j_gene: TRBJ1-1
abundance: NA
v_gene: TRBV6-5
CDR3nt: TGTGCCAGCAGTAATACAGGGTACACTGAAGCTTTCTTT
CDR3aa: CASSNTGYTEAFF

d_gene: NA
j_gene: TRBJ2-5
abundance: NA
v_gene: TRBV5-5
CDR3nt: TGTGCCAGCAGCTTGTCAATGGGGCCGGAGACCCAGTACTTC
CDR3aa: CASSLSMGPETQYF

d_gene: TRBD1
j_gene: TRBJ2-1
abundance: NA
v_gene: TRBV6-5
CDR3nt: TGTGCCAGCAGGGACAGGGCCACCCACAATGAGCAGTTCTTC
CDR3aa: CASRDRATHNEQFF

d_gene: NA
j_gene: TRBJ2-1
abundance: once
v_gene: TRBV5-4
CDR3nt: TGTGCCAGCAGCTTCCCCCTAGGCTCCTACAATGAGCAGTTCTTC
CDR3aa: CASSFPLGSYNEQFF

d_gene: TRBD1
j_gene: TRBJ1-5
abundance: NA
v_gene: TRBV30
CDR3nt: TGTGCCTGTCACACCGGGACAGGGGGCAATCAGCCCCAGCATTTT
CDR3aa: CACHTGTGGNQPQHF

d_gene: NA
j_gene: TRBJ2-7
abundance: NA
v_gene: TRBV20-1
CDR3nt: TGCAGTGCCGGTTGGTACGAGCAGTACTTC
CDR3aa: CSAGWYEQYF

d_gene: NA
j_gene: TRBJ1-1
abundance: few
v_gene: TRBV3-1/TRBV3-2
CDR3nt: TGTGCCAGCAGCCGAGCCACTGAAGCTTTCTTT
CDR3aa: CASSRATEAFF

d_gene: TRBD2
j_gene: TRBJ2-5
abundance: NA
v_gene: TRBV7-2
CDR3nt: TGTGCCAGCAGCTCCTCCCGCGGGCGGGAGGAGACCCAGTACTTC
CDR3aa: CASSSSRGREETQYF

d_gene: NA
j_gene: TRBJ2-7
abundance: NA
v_gene: TRBV27
CDR3nt: TGTGCCAGCAGTTTCTCCACAGGGTTCTACGAGCAGTACTTC
CDR3aa: CASSFSTGFYEQYF

d_gene: NA
j_gene: TRBJ1-5
abundance: NA
v_gene: TRBV15
CDR3nt: TGTGCCACCAGCAGAAGGACAGTCAATCAGCCCCAGCATTTT
CDR3aa: CATSRRTVNQPQHF

d_gene: TRBD1
j_gene: TRBJ2-6
abundance: NA
v_gene: TRBV9
CDR3nt: TGTGCCAGCAGCTCAAGGGGACAGGGTGTCTCAGGGGCCAACGTCCTGACTTTC
CDR3aa: CASSSRGQGVSGANVLTF

d_gene: NA
j_gene: TRBJ1-2
abundance: once
v_gene: TRBV6-2/TRBV6-3
CDR3nt: TGTGCCAGCAGTTACCCGTCGAGGGCCAAGAACTATGGCTACACCTTC
CDR3aa: CASSYPSRAKNYGYTF

d_gene: TRBD2
j_gene: TRBJ2-7
abundance: NA
v_gene: TRBV2
CDR3nt: TGTGCCAGCAGTGACGGACTAGCGGGGGTGTACGAGCAGTACTTC
CDR3aa: CASSDGLAGVYEQYF

d_gene: NA
j_gene: TRBJ2-7
abundance: NA
v_gene: TRBV5-4
CDR3nt: TGTGCCAGCAGCTTGGGCGGACAGAGGCCTACGTGGAACTTC
CDR3aa: CASSLGGQRPTWNF

d_gene: NA
j_gene: TRBJ1-3
abundance: NA
v_gene: TRBV7-2
CDR3nt: TGTGCCAGCAGCAGAGGGGGTAGCTCTGGAAACACCATATATTTT
CDR3aa: CASSRGGSSGNTIYF

d_gene: TRBD1
j_gene: TRBJ1-2
abundance: NA
v_gene: TRBV24-1
CDR3nt: TGTGCCACCAGGGAGTCAGGGGGAGGAGGCTACACCTTC
CDR3aa: CATRESGGGGYTF

d_gene: NA
j_gene: TRBJ1-2
abundance: NA
v_gene: TRBV20-1
CDR3nt: TGCAGTGTGTCCGACTCCAATGGCTACACCTTC
CDR3aa: CSVSDSNGYTF

d_gene: TRBD2
j_gene: TRBJ2-3
abundance: NA
v_gene: TRBV5-4
CDR3nt: TGTGCCAGCAGCTTGGGGACTAGCGGCTACACAGATACGCAGTATTTT
CDR3aa: CASSLGTSGYTDTQYF

d_gene: TRBD2
j_gene: TRBJ2-2
abundance: NA
v_gene: TRBV6-5
CDR3nt: TGTGCCAGCAGGATAGCGGGGGTCACCGGGGAGCTGTTTTTT
CDR3aa: CASRIAGVTGELFF

d_gene: NA
j_gene: TRBJ2-5
abundance: NA
v_gene: TRBV3-1/TRBV3-2
CDR3nt: TGTGCCAGCAGCCAAGAAGTGCCCCAGGGAGGCGAGACCCAGTACTTC
CDR3aa: CASSQEVPQGGETQYF

d_gene: NA
j_gene: TRBJ2-1
abundance: NA
v_gene: TRBV6-2/TRBV6-3
CDR3nt: TGTGCCAGCAGTTACGCCCTAGCAGCAGCAGGTGAGCAGTTCTTC
CDR3aa: CASSYALAAAGEQFF

d_gene: NA
j_gene: TRBJ1-1
abundance: NA
v_gene: TRBV29-1
CDR3nt: TGCAGCGTTGACCCGGGGTGGACTGAAGCTTTCTTT
CDR3aa: CSVDPGWTEAFF

d_gene: NA
j_gene: TRBJ2-5
abundance: NA
v_gene: TRBV7-2
CDR3nt: TGTGCCAGCAGCCCGACTCGGCCGCAAGAGACCCAGTACTTC
CDR3aa: CASSPTRPQETQYF

d_gene: TRBD1
j_gene: TRBJ1-2
abundance: NA
v_gene: TRBV15
CDR3nt: TGTGCCACCAGGGCGGGACAGATAGGTCACTATGGCTACACCTTC
CDR3aa: CATRAGQIGHYGYTF

d_gene: TRBD1
j_gene: TRBJ1-5
abundance: NA
v_gene: TRBV19
CDR3nt: TGTGCCAGCAAAGCAAGGACAGGAACAGGGGGCCCTCGTCAGCCCCAGCATTTT
CDR3aa: CASKARTGTGGPRQPQHF

d_gene: NA
j_gene: TRBJ1-1
abundance: NA
v_gene: TRBV7-2
CDR3nt: TGTGCCAGCAGCTCAGATCGATTCACTGAAGCTTTCTTT
CDR3aa: CASSSDRFTEAFF

d_gene: NA
j_gene: TRBJ1-1
abundance: once
v_gene: TRBV6-5
CDR3nt: TGTGCCAGCGGCGGGCCGGGCACTGAAGCTTTCTTT
CDR3aa: CASGGPGTEAFF

d_gene: TRBD2
j_gene: TRBJ2-7
abundance: NA
v_gene: TRBV11-2
CDR3nt: TGTGCCAGCAGCTTAGAGCTAGCGGGGGGGAGTGAGCAGTACTTC
CDR3aa: CASSLELAGGSEQYF

d_gene: TRBD1
j_gene: TRBJ2-6
abundance: NA
v_gene: TRBV15
CDR3nt: TGTGCCACCAGCAGGGGACAGATCTCCTCTGGGGCCAACGTCCTGACTTTC
CDR3aa: CATSRGQISSGANVLTF

d_gene: TRBD2
j_gene: TRBJ2-5
abundance: NA
v_gene: TRBV25-1
CDR3nt: TGTGCCAGCAGTGACGGGTCGGGAGTAGCGGGGGAAGAGACCCAGTACTTC
CDR3aa: CASSDGSGVAGEETQYF

d_gene: NA
j_gene: TRBJ2-2
abundance: NA
v_gene: TRBV4-3
CDR3nt: TGCGCCAGCAGCCAAGACAACCACGGAGGCGGGGAGCTGTTTTTT
CDR3aa: CASSQDNHGGGELFF

d_gene: TRBD2
j_gene: TRBJ2-2
abundance: NA
v_gene: TRBV5-1
CDR3nt: TGCGCCAGCCTCCGGGAGCGGGGGCCTCCTGGCGGGGAGCTGTTTTTT
CDR3aa: CASLRERGPPGGELFF

d_gene: NA
j_gene: TRBJ2-1
abundance: NA
v_gene: TRBV6-6
CDR3nt: TGTGCCAGCAGTTACTTTGGGGACACCAACAATGAGCAGTTCTTC
CDR3aa: CASSYFGDTNNEQFF

d_gene: NA
j_gene: TRBJ1-2
abundance: NA
v_gene: TRBV3-1/TRBV3-2
CDR3nt: TGTGCCAGCAGCCAAGTCGGGTCCTATGGCTACACCTTC
CDR3aa: CASSQVGSYGYTF

d_gene: NA
j_gene: TRBJ1-5
abundance: NA
v_gene: TRBV25-1
CDR3nt: TGTGCCAGCAGCCCTATAACAGGGATACCCCAGCATTTT
CDR3aa: CASSPITGIPQHF

d_gene: NA
j_gene: TRBJ1-2
abundance: NA
v_gene: TRBV5-1
CDR3nt: TGCGCCAGCAGCTTGAATGGACCTGGGGCCGGGGGCTACACCTTC
CDR3aa: CASSLNGPGAGGYTF

d_gene: NA
j_gene: TRBJ2-7
abundance: NA
v_gene: TRBV7-9
CDR3nt: TGTGCCAGCAGCTTAGCGCTTCGGGGGACCTCCTACGAGCAGTACTTC
CDR3aa: CASSLALRGTSYEQYF

d_gene: TRBD2
j_gene: TRBJ2-1
abundance: NA
v_gene: TRBV4-1
CDR3nt: TGCGCCAGCAGCCGAGGATCGAGCGGGGGGGCCTACAATGAGCAGTTCTTC
CDR3aa: CASSRGSSGGAYNEQFF

d_gene: TRBD1
j_gene: TRBJ2-2
abundance: once
v_gene: TRBV3-1/TRBV3-2
CDR3nt: TGTGCCAGCAGTGCCGCTAGACAGGGGGCCGCCGGGGAGCTGTTTTTT
CDR3aa: CASSAARQGAAGELFF

d_gene: NA
j_gene: TRBJ1-6
abundance: NA
v_gene: TRBV12-3/TRBV12-4
CDR3nt: TGTGCCAGCAGGACCCGGGGGGGTTCACCCCTCCACTTT
CDR3aa: CASRTRGGSPLHF

d_gene: NA
j_gene: TRBJ1-2
abundance: NA
v_gene: TRBV7-2
CDR3nt: TGTGCCAGCAGCCTCGACAGTCTCTCTAACTATGGCTACACCTTC
CDR3aa: CASSLDSLSNYGYTF

d_gene: TRBD1
j_gene: TRBJ2-5
abundance: NA
v_gene: TRBV2
CDR3nt: TGTGCCAGCAGTAGGACAGGGATGGTAGAGACCCAGTACTTC
CDR3aa: CASSRTGMVETQYF

d_gene: TRBD1
j_gene: TRBJ2-7
abundance: once
v_gene: TRBV5-4
CDR3nt: TGTGCCAGCAGCTTGGATCGGACAGGGAATACCTACGAGCAGTACTTC
CDR3aa: CASSLDRTGNTYEQYF

d_gene: NA
j_gene: TRBJ1-5
abundance: NA
v_gene: TRBV5-1
CDR3nt: TGCGCCAGCAGCCCTACAGGCCCAAATCAGCCCCAGCATTTT
CDR3aa: CASSPTGPNQPQHF

d_gene: NA
j_gene: TRBJ1-5
abundance: once
v_gene: TRBV7-9
CDR3nt: TGTGCCAGCAGCTTAGTGCAGGGCGATCAGCCCCAGCATTTT
CDR3aa: CASSLVQGDQPQHF

d_gene: TRBD2
j_gene: TRBJ2-5
abundance: NA
v_gene: TRBV3-1/TRBV3-2
CDR3nt: TGTGCCAGCTCCCGGGCAGGACTAGGACAAGAGACCCAGTACTTC
CDR3aa: CASSRAGLGQETQYF

d_gene: TRBD2
j_gene: TRBJ2-2
abundance: NA
v_gene: TRBV28
CDR3nt: TGTGCCAGCAGTTCCATAGCGGGGGGGCGCACCGGGGAGCTGTTTTTT
CDR3aa: CASSSIAGGRTGELFF

d_gene: TRBD1
j_gene: TRBJ1-1
abundance: NA
v_gene: TRBV2
CDR3nt: TGTGCCAGCAGTGCAAGGGGGCTGGGCACTGAAGCTTTCTTT
CDR3aa: CASSARGLGTEAFF

d_gene: NA
j_gene: TRBJ2-2
abundance: NA
v_gene: TRBV11-1
CDR3nt: TGTGCCAGCAGCCCTCGGGGGGCCACCAGCGGGGAGCTGTTTTTT
CDR3aa: CASSPRGATSGELFF

d_gene: NA
j_gene: TRBJ2-1
abundance: NA
v_gene: TRBV2
CDR3nt: TGTGCCAGCAGTGTTGAAGGGGGTCGAGAGGTTAACAATGAGCAGTTCTTC
CDR3aa: CASSVEGGREVNNEQFF

d_gene: TRBD2
j_gene: TRBJ2-7
abundance: NA
v_gene: TRBV12-3/TRBV12-4
CDR3nt: TGTGCCAGCAGAAGCGGGAGTTGGGGCGAGCAGTACTTC
CDR3aa: CASRSGSWGEQYF

d_gene: NA
j_gene: TRBJ2-2
abundance: NA
v_gene: TRBV6-5
CDR3nt: TGTGCCGCCAGGAAGGGGGCCGGGGAGCTGTTTTTT
CDR3aa: CAARKGAGELFF

d_gene: NA
j_gene: TRBJ2-7
abundance: NA
v_gene: TRBV6-1
CDR3nt: TGTGCCAGCAGTGAAGGTCCCCACTACGAGCAGTACTTC
CDR3aa: CASSEGPHYEQYF

d_gene: NA
j_gene: TRBJ2-2
abundance: once
v_gene: TRBV5-1
CDR3nt: TGCGCCAGCAGCATCGAACAGGGTTCCGGGGAGCTGTTTTTT
CDR3aa: CASSIEQGSGELFF

d_gene: NA
j_gene: TRBJ1-6
abundance: NA
v_gene: TRBV7-9
CDR3nt: TGTGCCAGCAGCTTACTGGCAGGGGACTCACCCCTCCACTTT
CDR3aa: CASSLLAGDSPLHF